This section outlines one T cell receptor (beta chain) sequence together with its context. Its target is unknown. This entry belongs to a study of T-cell memory formation after mild COVID-19. The overall study: Largely, the TCR clusters proved donor specific.

Study results and limitations: Those CD4+ clones that contracted were mainly in CM and EM (CD8+ ones in EMRA). Unconfirmed was the SARS-CoV-2 specificity of second-wave clones that peaked on day 37.

Germline V CDR1 and CDR2: SGHVS, FQNEAQ. This CDR3 has 14 amino acids. The V end was cut by 5 bases, the J end by 4 bases, with 12 bases between. TCRdb independently ran MiXCR on the 5' RACE reads; one entry per CDR3 protein. The sample includes 470,000 or so distinct CDR3 sequences, 18% of them seen just once. The material sequenced was PBMCs or a T cell subset sorted from them (not recorded which). The chain joins TRBV7-8 to TRBJ1-3; D is unresolved. The receptor comes from a man aged 18 to 29 who had mild COVID-19 (a few samples of this study predate the infection). Cell type and time point are not known. The CDR3 reads CASSPSRAGNTIYF. CDR3 coding DNA: TGTGCCAGCAGCCCGTCGAGGGCCGGAAACACCATATATTTT.